These T cell receptor beta chains were read from a single sample in a study of cytomegalovirus exposure and HLA in healthy donors. Data came from immunoSEQ multiplex PCR; TCRdb stores just in-frame clones and leaves some out. There are about 180,000 clones in the sample; roughly 79% occur only once, and 2.5% to 3.5% lies in the top ten. The source material was PBMCs. All receptors come from a male donor in good health and CMV-seronegative. CDR3s include the opening cysteine and the closing phenylalanine or tryptophan. A D gene is named only where the DNA matches it firmly. Not every row has a clone size; where given, it reads once, few, many or a size class.

abundance: -
j_gene: TRBJ1-2
d_gene: -
v_gene: TRBV6-5
CDR3aa: CASRVDSNYGYTF
CDR3nt: TGTGCCAGCAGAGTGGACAGTAACTATGGCTACACCTTC

abundance: -
j_gene: TRBJ2-1
d_gene: -
v_gene: TRBV12-5
CDR3aa: CASGTASYNEQFF
CDR3nt: TGTGCTAGTGGAACAGCCTCCTACAATGAGCAGTTCTTC

abundance: -
j_gene: TRBJ1-6
d_gene: -
v_gene: TRBV28
CDR3aa: CASSLRGGNSPLHF
CDR3nt: TGTGCCAGCAGTTTACGAGGGGGAAATTCACCCCTCCACTTT

abundance: once
j_gene: TRBJ2-3
d_gene: -
v_gene: TRBV27
CDR3aa: CASSAAPSTDTQYF
CDR3nt: TGTGCCAGCAGTGCCGCGCCGAGCACAGATACGCAGTATTTT

abundance: -
j_gene: TRBJ2-3
d_gene: -
v_gene: TRBV4-1
CDR3aa: CASSQQSTDTQYF
CDR3nt: TGCGCCAGCAGCCAACAATCCACAGATACGCAGTATTTT

abundance: -
j_gene: TRBJ2-1
d_gene: TRBD2
v_gene: TRBV28
CDR3aa: CASDPGLAVARLWDEQFF
CDR3nt: TGTGCCAGCGATCCGGGACTAGCGGTAGCAAGACTTTGGGATGAGCAGTTCTTC

abundance: -
j_gene: TRBJ2-1
d_gene: TRBD2
v_gene: TRBV7-3
CDR3aa: CASSRIAGAYNEQFF
CDR3nt: TGTGCCAGCAGTCGTATAGCGGGAGCCTACAATGAGCAGTTCTTC

abundance: -
j_gene: TRBJ1-5
d_gene: -
v_gene: TRBV29-1
CDR3aa: CSVVGGLNQPQHF
CDR3nt: TGCAGCGTTGTAGGAGGGTTAAATCAGCCCCAGCATTTT

abundance: -
j_gene: TRBJ1-5
d_gene: TRBD1
v_gene: TRBV6-5
CDR3aa: CASSPGGRGHQPQHF
CDR3nt: TGTGCCAGCAGCCCAGGGGGCCGAGGCCATCAGCCCCAGCATTTT

abundance: -
j_gene: TRBJ2-4
d_gene: TRBD2
v_gene: TRBV6-5
CDR3aa: CASSHSGNKNIQYF
CDR3nt: TGTGCCAGCAGTCATAGCGGGAACAAAAACATTCAGTACTTC

abundance: -
j_gene: TRBJ1-1
d_gene: TRBD1
v_gene: TRBV6-1
CDR3aa: CASSGTGGIWAFF
CDR3nt: TGTGCCAGCAGTGGGACAGGGGGGATTTGGGCTTTCTTT

abundance: -
j_gene: TRBJ1-3
d_gene: -
v_gene: TRBV4-1
CDR3aa: CASSRTVPITGTYLGNTIYF
CDR3nt: TGCGCCAGCAGCCGGACCGTCCCCATCACCGGGACATACTTAGGAAACACCATATATTTT

abundance: -
j_gene: TRBJ1-4
d_gene: TRBD1
v_gene: TRBV11-2
CDR3aa: CASSTSGTESEKLFF
CDR3nt: TGTGCCAGCAGCACGTCCGGGACAGAATCGGAAAAACTGTTTTTT

abundance: -
j_gene: TRBJ2-5
d_gene: -
v_gene: TRBV9
CDR3aa: CASSVGAVKETQYF
CDR3nt: TGTGCCAGCAGCGTAGGTGCGGTAAAAGAGACCCAGTACTTC

abundance: -
j_gene: TRBJ1-2
d_gene: TRBD1
v_gene: TRBV4-1
CDR3aa: CASSQAGTGAGYTF
CDR3nt: TGCGCCAGCAGCCAGGCCGGGACAGGGGCTGGCTACACCTTC

abundance: few
j_gene: TRBJ2-1
d_gene: -
v_gene: TRBV6-1
CDR3aa: CASSARGNEQFF
CDR3nt: TGTGCCAGCTCTGCACGGGGCAATGAGCAGTTCTTC

abundance: once
j_gene: TRBJ2-3
d_gene: TRBD2
v_gene: TRBV28
CDR3aa: CASISGSPSTDTQYF
CDR3nt: TGTGCCAGCATTAGCGGGAGTCCTAGCACAGATACGCAGTATTTT

abundance: -
j_gene: TRBJ1-5
d_gene: TRBD1
v_gene: TRBV27
CDR3aa: CASSSGTGANQPQHF
CDR3nt: TGTGCCAGCAGCTCCGGGACAGGGGCTAATCAGCCCCAGCATTTT

abundance: -
j_gene: TRBJ2-7
d_gene: -
v_gene: TRBV5-6
CDR3aa: CASSLSAYEQYF
CDR3nt: TGTGCCAGCAGCTTATCCGCCTACGAGCAGTACTTC

abundance: few
j_gene: TRBJ1-1
d_gene: -
v_gene: TRBV6-1
CDR3aa: CASSFTSPGSTEAFF
CDR3nt: TGTGCCAGCAGTTTTACGAGCCCCGGGAGCACTGAAGCTTTCTTT

abundance: -
j_gene: TRBJ1-1
d_gene: -
v_gene: TRBV30
CDR3aa: CAWRVTHEGGTEAFF
CDR3nt: TGTGCCTGGAGGGTCACCCATGAGGGGGGGACTGAAGCTTTCTTT

abundance: -
j_gene: TRBJ1-2
d_gene: TRBD1
v_gene: TRBV4-2
CDR3aa: CASSSPGQGFYYGYTF
CDR3nt: TGTGCCAGCAGTTCCCCGGGACAGGGGTTTTACTATGGCTACACCTTC